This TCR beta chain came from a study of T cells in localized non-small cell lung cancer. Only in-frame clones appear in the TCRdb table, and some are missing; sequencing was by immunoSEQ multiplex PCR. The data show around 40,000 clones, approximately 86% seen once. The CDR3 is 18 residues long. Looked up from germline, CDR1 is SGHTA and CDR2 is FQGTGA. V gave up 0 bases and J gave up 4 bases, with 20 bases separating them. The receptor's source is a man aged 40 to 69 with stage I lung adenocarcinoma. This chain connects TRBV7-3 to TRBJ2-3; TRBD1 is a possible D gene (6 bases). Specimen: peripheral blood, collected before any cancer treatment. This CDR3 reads CASSLTPVTGGVADTQYF. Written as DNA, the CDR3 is TGTGCCAGCAGCTTAACCCCCGTGACAGGAGGAGTGGCAGATACGCAGTATTTT.